This TCR beta chain comes out of a study of cytomegalovirus exposure and HLA in healthy donors. This PCR relied on a set of 60 Vbeta primers and 13 Jbeta primers. TCRdb's copy holds only in-frame clones and misses some; the assay was immunoSEQ multiplex PCR. The sample lists roughly 100,000 clones, approximately 80% occurring once. This clone showed up just once. Its antigen is not known. Whole-study findings and limits: Reports showed the classifier diagnosing cytomegalovirus status with high specificity and sensitivity. While the bulk of TCR sequences proved rare, some public TCRs turned up in many donors.

Germline V gene data show CDR1 as SGHRS and CDR2 as YFSETQ. The CDR3 spans 15 residues. Trimming pared 0 bases from V and 5 bases from J, leaving 11 bases between. The sequence was obtained from a man younger than 40 in good health and CMV-seronegative. Material for sequencing was PBMCs. The rearrangement joins TRBV5-1 to TRBJ1-4; tentatively, D is TRBD1 (5 bases). Here the CDR3 reads CASSLGGQGNEKLFF. The CDR3 DNA follows: TGCGCCAGCAGCTTGGGTGGTCAGGGAAATGAAAAACTGTTTTTT.